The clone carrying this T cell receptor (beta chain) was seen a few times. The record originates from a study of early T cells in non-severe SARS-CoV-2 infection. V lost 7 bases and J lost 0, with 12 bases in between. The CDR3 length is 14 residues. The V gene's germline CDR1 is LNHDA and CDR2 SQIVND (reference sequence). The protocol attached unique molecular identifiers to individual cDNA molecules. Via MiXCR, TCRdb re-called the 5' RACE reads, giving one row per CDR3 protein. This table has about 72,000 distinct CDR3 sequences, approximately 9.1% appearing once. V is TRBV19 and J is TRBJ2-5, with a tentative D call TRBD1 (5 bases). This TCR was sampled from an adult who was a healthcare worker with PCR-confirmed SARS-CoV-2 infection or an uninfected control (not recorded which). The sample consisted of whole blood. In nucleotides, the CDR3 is TGTGCCAGTAAGGTAACAGGCGACCAAGAGACCCAGTACTTC. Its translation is CASKVTGDQETQYF.